These 32 T cell receptor beta chains were all obtained from the same sample, sequenced in a study of control samples from healthy donors and cancer patients (dated by TCRdb to 2018 to 2020). Receptors were amplified or captured by the immunoSEQ multiplex PCR assay. TCRdb limited this immuneACCESS table to in-frame rearrangements with V and J called. A share of clones is missing; checked studies link under half to unresolved V genes, and the rest is unexplained. The sample contains 45,000 to 60,000 clones, 80% of them found a single time. Together, the top ten hold roughly a tenth of the sample. Specimen: blood. The receptors stem from a man between 65 and 85 years old in good health.

V gene TRBV5-1 combines with J gene TRBJ2-7; 8 positions match TRBD1. The CDR3 runs to 16 residues. Trimming removed 3 bases from V and 0 bases from J; junction bases left unmatched: 8. Germline lookup yields CDR1 SGHRS and CDR2 YFSETQ. In DNA form, the CDR3 reads TGCGCCAGCAGCTCACCAGGGACAGGTTACTCCTACGAGCAGTACTTC. It yields the protein CASSSPGTGYSYEQYF.

This clone is medium-sized. The J gene is TRBJ2-1, the V gene TRBV11-2; TRBD1 agrees at 8 bases. The V and J ends lost 4 bases and 5 bases, in that order; junction bases with no gene match: 7. The CDR3 extends over 15 amino acids. Germline V gene lookup returns CDR1 SGHAT and CDR2 FQNNGV. In DNA, the CDR3 is TGTGCCAGCAGCTCTATTCGGACAGGGAACAATGAGCAGTTCTTC. Translation: CASSSIRTGNNEQFF.

This clone has a single count. The chain carries TRBV30 and TRBJ2-1; 8 bases are shared with TRBD2. The trim removed 0 bases at V and 4 bases at J, leaving 5 bases unmatched. This CDR3 contains 15 residues. Germline-derived CDR1 and CDR2 are GTSNPN and SVGIG (reference sequence). The CDR3 coding sequence is TGTGCCTGGAGTGTACTAAGCGGGAGATACAATGAGCAGTTCTTC. Translation gives CAWSVLSGRYNEQFF.

This chain connects TRBV2 to TRBJ2-6; the D is unclear. The germline gives CDR1 SNHLY, CDR2 FYNNEI. The CDR3 totals 15 residues. Trimming pared 2 bases from V and 2 bases from J, leaving 7 bases between. CDR3 in DNA: TGTGCCAGCAGTGAAATGGCTCCTGGGGCCAACGTCCTGACTTTC. Protein sequence: CASSEMAPGANVLTF.

CDR3 loop: CAWSTRGAKTQYF. The CDR3 DNA reads TGTGCCTGGAGCACTAGAGGTGCTAAGACCCAGTACTTC. This rearrangement joins TRBV30 to TRBJ2-5; a possible D gene is TRBD2 (5 bases). The CDR3 runs to 13 residues. V was clipped by 3 bases and J by 6 bases, with 14 bases between them. CDR1 and CDR2 (germline): GTSNPN, SVGIG (reference sequence).

A few counts support this clone. The rearrangement joins TRBV5-1 to TRBJ1-2; 7 nucleotides line up with TRBD1. Germline V gene lookup returns CDR1 SGHRS and CDR2 YFSETQ. Trimming took 3 bases from V and 2 from J; bases not matched to a gene: 10. The CDR3 consists of 16 residues. The DNA of the CDR3 is TGCGCCAGCAGCTGGGCAATGACAGGGAGCAACTATGGCTACACCTTC. It specifies CASSWAMTGSNYGYTF.

The V call is TRBV27, the J call TRBJ1-4; D uncertain. The V end was cut by 1 base, the J end by 7 bases, with 7 bases between. The CDR3 is 13 amino acids. From germline, CDR1 is MNHEY and CDR2 SMNVEV (reference sequence). CDR3 sequence: CASSLFLGEKLFF. DNA of the CDR3: TGTGCCAGCAGTTTATTCCTGGGTGAAAAACTGTTTTTT.

The J gene is TRBJ1-2, the V gene TRBV5-1; the match to TRBD1 covers 8 bases. This CDR3 contains 15 residues. Losses at the gene ends were 3 bases for V and 4 bases for J; bases not matched to a gene: 8. Germline assignment: CDR1 SGHRS and CDR2 YFSETQ. CDR3 amino acids: CASSYGQGMSYGYTF. The CDR3 DNA reads as TGCGCCAGCAGCTATGGACAGGGTATGAGCTATGGCTACACCTTC.

The genes are TRBV4-2 and TRBJ1-2; no clear D gene. The CDR3 is 14 amino acids. The V gene lost 4 bases and the J gene lost 1 base, with 10 bases spanning the gap. The germline CDR1 and CDR2 sequences are LGHNA and YNFKEQ. CDR3 amino acids: CASSPEPLNYGYTF. In DNA, the CDR3 is TGTGCCAGCAGCCCAGAACCACTTAACTATGGCTACACCTTC.

V and J are TRBV5-1 and TRBJ1-6; D possibly corresponds to TRBD1 (5 bases). Per the germline V gene, CDR1 is SGHRS and CDR2 is YFSETQ. The CDR3 totals 14 residues. V lost 0 bases and J 10 bases, leaving 11 bases between the germline ends. Here the CDR3 reads CASSLDTGGSPLHF. DNA for the CDR3: TGCGCCAGCAGCTTGGACACCGGGGGGTCACCCCTCCACTTT.

The CDR3 region has the DNA TGTGCCAGCAGCTTTACTAGCTCCCTTAGCTCCTACGAGCAGTACTTC. Its translation is CASSFTSSLSSYEQYF. This chain joins TRBV11-3 and TRBJ2-7, with D tentatively TRBD2 (6 bases). Germline V gene lookup returns CDR1 SGHNT and CDR2 YENEEA. The CDR3 is made up of 16 amino acids. Trimming pared 3 bases from V and 0 bases from J, leaving 15 bases between.

V usage is TRBV5-4 and J usage is TRBJ2-5; D perhaps matches TRBD2 (6 bases). Germline V gene sequence: CDR1 SGHNT, CDR2 YYREEE (reference sequence). V gave up 1 base and J gave up 6 bases, with 19 bases separating them. The CDR3 runs 16 residues. The CDR3 DNA sequence: TGTGCCAGCAGCTTGTCTGTCGCGGCTAGCGTAAAGACCCAGTACTTC. Amino acid sequence: CASSLSVAASVKTQYF.

V gene TRBV10-3 combines with J gene TRBJ2-7; D call uncertain. Germline CDR1 and CDR2: ENHRY and SYGVKD. The V end lost 3 bases, the J end lost 7 bases, and 13 bases lay between the germline ends. The CDR3 extends over 13 amino acids. Here the CDR3 reads CAISESAQGEQYF. The CDR3 coding sequence is TGTGCCATCAGTGAATCGGCCCAAGGGGAGCAGTACTTC.

This chain connects TRBV24-1 to TRBJ2-1, with D perhaps matching TRBD2 (5 bases). Trimming removed 4 bases at V and 8 bases at J, with 14 bases between. Germline CDR1 and CDR2: KGHDR and SFDVKD. CDR3 length equals 14 residues. Here the CDR3 reads CATSESGKSDEQFF. The CDR3 region has the DNA TGTGCCACCAGTGAATCGGGGAAGAGCGATGAGCAGTTCTTC.

This CDR3 reads CAWSVGGRGYTEAFF. The CDR3 bases are TGTGCCTGGAGTGTAGGTGGCAGAGGTTACACTGAAGCTTTCTTT. The chain has TRBV30 and TRBJ1-1; D uncertain. There are 15 residues in the CDR3. V was pared by 0 bases and J by 3 bases, with 14 bases between. Per the germline V gene, CDR1 is GTSNPN and CDR2 is SVGIG (reference sequence). Using reference TRBV30 and TRBJ1-1 for the parts outside the CDR3, the full variable domain is SQTIHQWPATLVQPVGSPLSLECTVEGTSNPNLYWYRQAAGRGLQLLFYSVGIGQISSEVPQNLSASRPQDRQFILSSKKLLLSDSGFYLCAWSVGGRGYTEAFFGQGTRLTVV.

Details on this clone: This sample also contains other DNA sequences that code for the same CDR3. The gene calls are TRBV5-1 and TRBJ2-7; 8 bases map to TRBD2. The CDR3 length is 14 residues. J was trimmed by 5 bases and V by 0 bases; bases with no gene match: 4. Germline V gene data show CDR1 as SGHRS and CDR2 as YFSETQ. Written as DNA, the CDR3 is TGCGCCAGCAGCTTGGCGGGGGGGGGAGACGAGCAGTACTTC. It yields the protein CASSLAGGGDEQYF.

The V and J genes are TRBV6-8 and TRBJ1-3; D uncertain. The V gene's germline CDR1 is MNHGY and CDR2 SAAAGT. The V gene lost 6 bases and the J gene lost 6 bases, with 15 bases spanning the gap. This CDR3 comprises 14 residues. CDR3 amino acids: CASSQDCSENTIYF. As DNA, the CDR3 is TGTGCCAGCAGCCAAGACTGCAGCGAAAACACCATATATTTT.

This chain uses TRBV28 with TRBJ1-2; TRBD1 agrees at 8 bases. Per the germline V gene, CDR1 is MDHEN and CDR2 is SYDVKM. CDR3 size: 16 residues. After removal of 4 bases from V and 6 bases from J, the junction contained 13 bases not matched to a gene. The CDR3 reads CASSSPGGGMGNGYTF. For the CDR3, the DNA is TGTGCCAGCAGTTCCCCAGGGGGCGGAATGGGAAATGGCTACACCTTC.

The V gene is TRBV10-3, the J gene TRBJ2-7; tentative D call: TRBD2 (6 bases). V lost 0 bases, J lost 0 bases, and 9 bases lay in between. The CDR3 is 15 amino acids. Looked up from germline, CDR1 is ENHRY and CDR2 is SYGVKD. CDR3 loop: CAISESGEVSYEQYF. In nucleotides, the CDR3 is TGTGCCATCAGTGAGTCGGGGGAGGTCTCCTACGAGCAGTACTTC.

The chain links TRBV5-1 to TRBJ2-7; D remains ambiguous. The CDR3 length is 15 residues. Germline lookup yields CDR1 SGHRS and CDR2 YFSETQ. V lost 1 base and J lost 2, with 13 bases in between. The DNA for the CDR3 is TGCGCCAGCAGCTTGAACGGGCGACCCCCCTACGAGCAGTACTTC. It yields the protein CASSLNGRPPYEQYF.

The chain joins TRBV24-1 to TRBJ2-2, with 9 bases aligning to TRBD1. In germline, CDR1 is KGHDR, CDR2 SFDVKD. V was clipped by 2 bases and J by 4 bases; unmatched bases: 4. The CDR3 spans 16 residues. The CDR3, as DNA: TGTGCCACCAGTGATTCCGGGACAGGGAGCACCGGGGAGCTGTTTTTT. Its translation: CATSDSGTGSTGELFF.

With respect to this clone: The junction departs from germline at one end; a sequencing error may be responsible. The chain carries TRBV7-3 and TRBJ2-2; TRBD2 aligns across 7 bases. The CDR3 contains 17 residues. The germline CDR1 and CDR2 sequences are SGHTA and FQGTGA. The CDR3 reads CVSSSTRSSGNTGELFF. The CDR3 DNA reads as TGTGTCAGCAGCTCAACAAGATCTAGCGGTAACACCGGGGAGCTGTTTTTT.

The rearrangement links TRBV6-5 to TRBJ1-5; 7 nucleotides align to TRBD1. V lost 6 bases and J lost 4; bases outside the gene matches: 6. CDR3 size: 14 residues. CDR1 and CDR2 (germline): MNHEY, SVGAGI. CDR3 sequence (DNA): TGTGCCAGCAGCCTGACAGGGAGGAATCAGCCCCAGCATTTT. Encoded protein: CASSLTGRNQPQHF.

The chain links TRBV5-1 to TRBJ1-3; D gene ambiguous. V was shortened by 0 bases and J by 0 bases, with 4 bases between the two germline ends. The CDR3 loop spans 14 amino acids. CDR1 and CDR2 (germline): SGHRS, YFSETQ. CDR3 sequence (DNA): TGCGCCAGCAGCTTGGAAGGCTCTGGAAACACCATATATTTT. As protein: CASSLEGSGNTIYF.

Details on this clone: The junction does not match germline at one end; this may be a read error. The chain has TRBV7-7 and TRBJ2-1, with TRBD2 matching over 8 bases. The CDR3 has 15 amino acids. Germline V gene data show CDR1 as SSHAT and CDR2 as FNYEAQ (reference sequence). The CDR3 DNA reads as TGTGCTAGCAGCTTAGGTAGCGGGACCTACAATGAGCAGTTCTTC. Translated, it gives CASSLGSGTYNEQFF.

The chain uses TRBV15 and TRBJ2-7, with D unresolved. The CDR3 runs to 14 residues. Germline CDR1 and CDR2: LNHNV and YYDKDF (reference sequence). V lost 0 bases and J 6 bases, leaving 12 bases between the germline ends. The CDR3 DNA follows: TGTGCCACCAGCAGAGATCATTCCTGGGGCGAGCAGTACTTC. Protein product: CATSRDHSWGEQYF.

In its sample, this clone was seen a few times. The rearrangement links TRBV5-4 to TRBJ2-1; TRBD2 agrees at 10 bases. The CDR3 runs to 15 residues. V lost 1 base to trimming and J lost 4 bases; unmatched junction nucleotides: 2. Germline values: CDR1 SGHNT, CDR2 YYREEE (reference sequence). The CDR3 sequence is CASSLLAGVYNEQFF. The CDR3 DNA follows: TGTGCCAGCAGCTTGCTAGCGGGAGTGTACAATGAGCAGTTCTTC.

V gene TRBV10-3 combines with J gene TRBJ2-3; unclear D gene. Looked up from germline, CDR1 is ENHRY and CDR2 is SYGVKD. The CDR3 has 14 amino acids. Trimming pared 0 bases from V and 0 bases from J, leaving 4 bases between. The CDR3 loop is CAISESGSTDTQYF. DNA for the CDR3: TGTGCCATCAGTGAGTCGGGGAGCACAGATACGCAGTATTTT.

This chain connects TRBV3-1 (or the pseudogene TRBV3-2) to TRBJ1-4; D possibly corresponds to TRBD1 (5 bases). The CDR3 runs 16 residues. Trimming took 0 bases from V and 10 from J, leaving 18 bases between them. The germline V gene has CDR1 LGHDT and CDR2 YNNKEL (reference sequence). This chain's CDR3 is CASSQDYGRDGVKLFF. CDR3 in DNA: TGTGCCAGCAGCCAAGACTACGGCAGGGACGGGGTAAAACTGTTTTTT.

The CDR3 DNA reads TGTGCCAGTAGAGACAGAGAAGAAAAACTGTTTTTT. This codes for CASRDREEKLFF. This sequence joins TRBV19 and TRBJ1-4; possibly TRBD1 for D (5 bases). The CDR3 is 12 residues long. V lost 6 bases to trimming and J lost 8 bases, with 10 bases between them. The V gene's germline CDR1 is LNHDA and CDR2 SQIVND (reference sequence). The full variable domain, rest sourced from reference TRBV19 and TRBJ1-4, is DGGITQSPKYLFRKEGQNVTLSCEQNLNHDAMYWYRQDPGQGLRLIYYSQIVNDFQKGDIAEGYSVSREKKESFPLTVTSAQKNPTAFYLCASRDREEKLFFGSGTQLSVL.

This sequence joins TRBV3-1 (or the pseudogene TRBV3-2) and TRBJ1-6; unclear D gene. CDR3 length: 15 amino acids. V shed 5 bases and J shed 8 bases, with 16 bases lying between them. Germline-derived CDR1 and CDR2 are LGHDT and YNNKEL (reference sequence). CDR3 sequence reads: CASSTNSFIYSPLHF. In nucleotides, the CDR3 is TGTGCCAGCAGCACAAATAGCTTTATCTATTCACCCCTCCACTTT.

The rearrangement joins TRBV24-1 to TRBJ2-1, with 7 bases that match TRBD2. CDR3 size: 14 residues. V trimming: 1 base; J trimming: 8 bases; junction bases outside the gene matches: 4. Looked up from germline, CDR1 is KGHDR and CDR2 is SFDVKD. The CDR3 loop reads CATSDFGGRDEQFF. For the CDR3, the DNA is TGTGCCACCAGTGATTTTGGAGGGAGGGATGAGCAGTTCTTC.